This record covers a single T cell receptor (beta chain). CDR1 and CDR2 from the germline V gene are SGHDN and FVKESK. V lost 0 bases, J lost 4 bases, and 8 bases lay in between. The CDR3 extends over 14 amino acids. This table comes from immunoSEQ multiplex PCR, and its TCRdb copy is limited to in-frame clones, with some not included. The data show fewer than 150,000 clones, about 90% seen once. This sample was taken from a study of T cell responses to AZD1222 COVID-19 vaccine. The sequences come from peripheral blood, collected on day 0 of AZD1222 vaccination. J is TRBJ2-3 and V is TRBV14; D is ambiguous. This clonotype was sampled from an adult in good health. The chain's CDR3 is CASSQENAPDTQYF. CDR3 coding DNA: TGTGCCAGCAGCCAAGAGAACGCCCCAGATACGCAGTATTTT. Looking up the rest from reference TRBV14 and TRBJ2-3 gives the full variable domain: EAGVTQFPSHSVIEKGQTVTLRCDPISGHDNLYWYRRVMGKEIKFLLHFVKESKQDESGMPNNRFLAERTGGTYSTLKVQPAELEDSGVYFCASSQENAPDTQYFGPGTRLTVL.